This T cell receptor beta chain is drawn from a study of T cell clonality in common variable immunodeficiency. CDR3 length equals 13 residues. Germline V lookup: CDR1 MNHEY, CDR2 SVGEGT. Trimming removed 8 bases at V and 0 bases at J, with 10 bases between. Study-wide findings and caveats: Common variable immunodeficiency TCR beta sequences reportedly had fewer deletions and N-nucleotide insertions. Repertoire-complication correlations in CVID were limited by patient heterogeneity. Compared with healthy controls, CVID subjects showed increased TCRbeta clonality, mostly in about a third.

The protocol was immunoSEQ multiplex PCR, while the TCRdb copy is restricted to in-frame clones and leaves out a portion. In total the sample includes 16,000 or so clones, none of them seen once. A remark on this clone: Its antigen is unidentified. Sequencing ends 3 residues short of the CDR3 end; the germline J gene provides the rest.

The sequence came from a human donor with common variable immunodeficiency. Sequencing was performed on peripheral blood mononuclear cells. The gene calls are TRBV6-2 or TRBV6-3 and TRBJ2-5; either TRBD1 or TRBD2 may fit D (6 bases each). The CDR3: CASSEGDQETQYF. CDR3 DNA, as far as it was read: TGTGCCAGCTCGGAGGGGGACCAAGAGACC.